These 27 T cell receptor beta chains were sequenced from one sample in a study of cytomegalovirus exposure and HLA in healthy donors. Use of 60 Vbeta and 13 Jbeta primers characterized the PCR. The data were produced by immunoSEQ multiplex PCR, yet TCRdb's version contains in-frame clones alone and is incomplete. The sample holds 45,000 to 60,000 clones. The sample was PBMCs. These receptors came from a woman in her thirties or forties in good health and CMV-seronegative.

J is TRBJ2-3 and V is TRBV5-1; the D is unclear. Germline CDR1 is SGHRS and CDR2 is YFSETQ. Trimming removed 3 bases from V and 4 bases from J, with 9 bases in between. CDR3 length equals 13 residues. The CDR3 loop reads CASSSHRADTQYF. CDR3 nucleotides: TGCGCCAGCAGCTCACATCGGGCAGATACGCAGTATTTT.

The genes are TRBV19 and TRBJ1-1; TRBD1 agrees at 8 bases. Unmatched junction bases numbered 7, after V lost 3 bases and J lost 4 bases. Germline V gives CDR1 LNHDA, CDR2 SQIVND (reference sequence). This CDR3 region has 15 residues. The CDR3 reads CASSISGGRGTEAFF. The CDR3 DNA reads as TGTGCCAGTAGTATCTCAGGGGGCAGAGGCACTGAAGCTTTCTTT.

The CDR3 region is CASSSRTSETGELFF. The CDR3 nucleotides are TGTGCCAGCAGCTCCCGTACTAGCGAAACCGGGGAGCTGTTTTTT. The V gene is TRBV11-3, the J gene TRBJ2-2; TRBD2 agrees at 7 bases. Germline V gene data show CDR1 as SGHNT and CDR2 as YENEEA. After removal of 4 bases from V and 5 bases from J, the junction contained 7 bases not matched to a gene. The CDR3 extends over 15 amino acids.

V is TRBV7-8 and J is TRBJ2-7, with unresolved D. Deletions cut 2 bases from V and 2 bases from J, with 7 bases between. Per germline, CDR1 SGHVS and CDR2 FQNEAQ. This CDR3 is 13 amino acids long. CDR3 nucleotides: TGTGCCAGCAGCTTAAAAACAACCTACGAGCAGTACTTC. Translated: CASSLKTTYEQYF.

As for this clone: Its ends do not fully match the called genes, so a read error is possible. This chain links TRBV10-2 with TRBJ1-1; TRBD1 matches 10 bases. This CDR3 comprises 14 residues. Germline V gene sequence: CDR1 WSHSY, CDR2 SAAADI. CDR3 sequence reads: CASTDRGTGTEDFF. As DNA, the CDR3 is TGCGCCAGCACGGACAGGGGGACAGGCACTGAAGATTTCTTT.

The chain has TRBV18 and TRBJ2-2, with D uncertain. Germline CDR1 KGHSH, CDR2 LQKENI. Trimming removed 5 bases at V and 5 bases at J, with 12 bases between. The CDR3 covers 14 residues. In nucleotides, the CDR3 is TGTGCCAGCTCATCAAACAGTGGTACCGGGGAGCTGTTTTTT. This gives the protein CASSSNSGTGELFF.

The CDR3 DNA reads TGTGCCAGCAGCTTAGGGGCGATTAGCGGGCTTCAAGAGACCCAGTACTTC. Protein: CASSLGAISGLQETQYF. The gene calls are TRBV7-9 and TRBJ2-5, with 7 bases matching TRBD2. Germline CDR1 reads SEHNR; CDR2 reads FQNEAQ (reference sequence). The CDR3 totals 17 residues. Trimming removed 1 base from V and 2 bases from J; junction bases left unmatched: 10.

Details on this clone: This specimen includes other DNA sequences encoding the same CDR3. The chain employs TRBV5-1 and TRBJ1-2; TRBD1 aligns across 7 bases. Per the germline V gene, CDR1 is SGHRS and CDR2 is YFSETQ. Trimming at V came to 2 bases and at J to 2 bases, leaving 3 bases not matched to a gene. The CDR3 length is 14 residues. CDR3 region: CASSFGTANYGYTF. The CDR3 bases are TGCGCCAGCAGCTTTGGGACAGCCAACTATGGCTACACCTTC.

The rearrangement joins TRBV29-1 to TRBJ2-3; a weak D match, TRBD1 (6 bases). This CDR3 comprises 13 residues. Trimming left V 3 bases short and J 3 bases short, with 10 bases between. Germline CDR1 reads SQVTM; CDR2 reads ANQGSEA. CDR3 in amino acids: CSVDRGGTDTQYF. The DNA for the CDR3 is TGCAGCGTTGACAGGGGTGGGACAGATACGCAGTATTTT.

J is TRBJ1-1 and V is TRBV28; TRBD1 might be the D (5 bases). V gave up 5 bases and J gave up 5 bases, with 9 bases separating them. Germline CDR1 and CDR2: MDHEN and SYDVKM. The CDR3 extends over 12 amino acids. Written as DNA, the CDR3 is TGTGCCAGCAGTCTGCAGGGAACTGAAGCTTTCTTT. Protein product: CASSLQGTEAFF.

The chain combines TRBV27 with TRBJ2-5; weak D call: TRBD2 (6 bases). V was clipped by 8 bases and J by 4 bases, with 8 bases between them. The CDR3 has 11 residues. The germline CDR1 and CDR2 sequences are MNHEY and SMNVEV (reference sequence). The chain's CDR3 is CASGGGETQYF. In DNA, the CDR3 is TGTGCCAGCGGGGGAGGAGAGACCCAGTACTTC.

This sequence joins TRBV7-9 and TRBJ2-7; 10 nucleotides align to TRBD1. Germline CDR1 reads SEHNR; CDR2 reads FQNEAQ (reference sequence). The CDR3 loop spans 17 amino acids. V shed 2 bases and J 5 bases; nucleotides not matched to a gene: 12. CDR3 in DNA: TGTGCCAGCAGCTTAACACCAGGGGACAGGGGCAAAAACGAGCAGTACTTC. Encoded protein: CASSLTPGDRGKNEQYF.

V usage is TRBV28 and J usage is TRBJ1-5, with 7 nucleotides matching TRBD1. The CDR3 runs 14 residues. Germline trimming cut 7 bases from V and 4 bases from J; bases unmatched to any gene: 7. Per germline, CDR1 MDHEN and CDR2 SYDVKM. The CDR3 reads CASTITGDNQPQHF. In DNA form, the CDR3 reads TGTGCCAGCACCATCACAGGGGATAATCAGCCCCAGCATTTT.

The genes are TRBV28 and TRBJ2-1; the match to TRBD2 covers 9 bases. CDR1 is MDHEN, CDR2 SYDVKM, per germline. J gave up 10 bases and V 1 base, and 8 bases lay outside the gene matches. CDR3 length equals 15 residues. Here the CDR3 DNA reads TGTGCCAGCAGTTTATTGGCTAGCGGGGTCGTAGAGCAGTTCTTC. Encoded protein: CASSLLASGVVEQFF.

CDR3 in amino acids: CASSVGQGVSPLHF. Written as DNA, the CDR3 is TGTGCCAGCAGTGTGGGACAGGGGGTTTCACCCCTCCACTTT. V and J are TRBV28 and TRBJ1-6, with 11 bases identical to TRBD1. CDR3 length: 14 residues. With 5 bases clipped from V and 9 bases from J, the junction kept 3 bases outside the gene matches. Looked up from germline, CDR1 is MDHEN and CDR2 is SYDVKM.

The V and J genes are TRBV30 and TRBJ1-1; D unresolved. Trimming stripped 5 bases from V and 4 bases from J, with 11 bases between. Germline V gene sequence: CDR1 GTSNPN, CDR2 SVGIG (reference sequence). The CDR3 consists of 12 residues. CDR3 sequence (DNA): TGTGCCTGGTCGAGTAGCAGCACTGAAGCTTTCTTT. This sequence encodes CAWSSSSTEAFF.

The rearrangement uses TRBV5-1 and TRBJ2-5; D is perhaps TRBD1 (5 bases). The V and J ends lost 5 bases and 1 base respectively, with 24 bases between them. The germline CDR1 and CDR2 sequences are SGHRS and YFSETQ. The CDR3 runs to 18 residues. CDR3 amino acids: CASRVSGSPQTVQETQYF. In DNA form, the CDR3 reads TGCGCCAGCAGAGTCTCCGGGTCCCCGCAGACAGTCCAAGAGACCCAGTACTTC.

The rearrangement uses TRBV5-1 and TRBJ2-5; D is unclear. CDR3 length: 13 amino acids. The germline V gene encodes CDR1 SGHRS and CDR2 YFSETQ. The ends were cut back, 3 bases at V and 1 base at J, with 7 bases in the middle. This CDR3 reads CASSSGSQETQYF. The CDR3 DNA sequence: TGCGCCAGCAGCTCCGGGTCCCAAGAGACCCAGTACTTC.

The chain uses TRBV5-1 and TRBJ2-7; 8 bases match TRBD2. The CDR3 loop spans 16 amino acids. The germline CDR1 and CDR2 sequences are SGHRS and YFSETQ. V shed 0 bases, J shed 0 bases, and the junction held 5 bases outside the gene matches. The chain's CDR3 is CASSLVLAGFSYEQYF. The DNA for the CDR3 is TGCGCCAGCAGCTTGGTCCTAGCGGGTTTCTCCTACGAGCAGTACTTC.

The chain is built from TRBV19 and TRBJ2-3; 8 bases line up with TRBD2. This CDR3 has 14 residues. Germline CDR1 and CDR2: LNHDA and SQIVND (reference sequence). The ends lost 5 bases at V and 5 bases at J; junction bases unmatched: 6. The CDR3 nucleotides are TGTGCCAGTAGTGCCACCGGGACTAGAGATACGCAGTATTTT. Amino acids: CASSATGTRDTQYF. The variable domain in full, with the rest retrieved from reference TRBV19 and TRBJ2-3, is DGGITQSPKYLFRKEGQNVTLSCEQNLNHDAMYWYRQDPGQGLRLIYYSQIVNDFQKGDIAEGYSVSREKKESFPLTVTSAQKNPTAFYLCASSATGTRDTQYFGPGTRLTVL.

The chain links TRBV5-4 to TRBJ1-2; D is unresolved. Per germline, CDR1 SGHNT and CDR2 YYREEE (reference sequence). Trimming removed 6 bases at V and 8 bases at J, with 20 bases between. The length of the CDR3 is 14 residues. CDR3 loop: CASTPEWKNQGYTF. The DNA for the CDR3 is TGTGCCAGCACTCCGGAGTGGAAAAACCAGGGCTACACCTTC.

V gene TRBV4-3 combines with J gene TRBJ2-1; 10 bases agree with TRBD1. Germline lookup yields CDR1 LGHNA and CDR2 YSLEER. CDR3 size: 16 residues. Losses at the gene ends were 1 base for V and 5 bases for J; bases not matched to a gene: 5. CDR3 region: CASSQGLGTGDNEQFF. CDR3 DNA: TGCGCCAGCAGCCAAGGCCTGGGGACAGGGGACAATGAGCAGTTCTTC.

V is TRBV19 and J is TRBJ1-1, with TRBD1 matching over 7 bases. The V gene's germline CDR1 is LNHDA and CDR2 SQIVND (reference sequence). The CDR3 is 14 amino acids. V lost 7 bases to trimming and J lost 5 bases; unmatched junction nucleotides: 10. As DNA, the CDR3 is TGTGCCAGTAACATTCGACAGGGAGAAACTGAAGCTTTCTTT. This encodes CASNIRQGETEAFF.

CDR3 DNA sequence: TGCGCCAGCAGTCATCTACGGGACAGAATGAACACTGAAGCTTTCTTT. It encodes CASSHLRDRMNTEAFF. This chain links TRBV23-1 with TRBJ1-1; 7 nucleotides align to TRBD1. TRBV23-1 belongs to the ORF category, with a function that is uncertain. This CDR3 comprises 16 residues. Trimming took 3 bases from V and 0 from J; bases not matched to a gene: 7.

The V gene is TRBV28, the J gene TRBJ2-6; D is undetermined. V dropped 4 bases and J dropped 4 bases, with 8 bases sitting between them. This CDR3 is built from 14 residues. Germline assignment: CDR1 MDHEN and CDR2 SYDVKM. The DNA of the CDR3 is TGTGCCAGCAGTTCTACCCCCGGGGCCAACGTCCTGACTTTC. The encoded protein is CASSSTPGANVLTF.

This chain uses TRBV5-4 with TRBJ2-5; 7 nucleotides agree with TRBD2. The germline CDR1 and CDR2 sequences are SGHNT and YYREEE (reference sequence). J gave up 4 bases and V 0 bases, and 0 bases lay outside the gene matches. The CDR3 covers 13 residues. CDR3 sequence: CASSLAGGETQYF. Here the CDR3 DNA reads TGTGCCAGCAGCTTGGCGGGAGGAGAGACCCAGTACTTC.

The rearrangement joins TRBV2 to TRBJ1-2; 7 nucleotides match TRBD1. Per germline, CDR1 SNHLY and CDR2 FYNNEI. The CDR3 runs 16 residues. V lost 6 bases to trimming and J lost 4 bases; unmatched junction nucleotides: 14. The DNA of the CDR3 is TGTGCCAGCAGACCGGGACAGCCGCTTGATACCTATGGCTACACCTTC. Amino acid sequence: CASRPGQPLDTYGYTF.